The clone carrying this T cell receptor beta chain came up a few times. What it recognizes is unknown. This record belongs to a study of vaccination effects on CD4 cells after COVID-19. Study-wide context: After the second dose, samples were taken at median day 72.

Peptide-pool stimulation followed by sequencing identified expanded antigen-specific CD4+ clonotypes in the ViraFEST assay. CD4+ T cells were isolated after about eleven days of culture. Participants each got two BNT162b2 or mRNA-1273 vaccine doses. It was on days 3 and 7 that half the medium was replaced with IL-2 medium. Clones were read by immunoSEQ multiplex PCR, and TCRdb kept only the in-frame ones, dropping some. In the table there are roughly 55,000 clones, approximately 78% of which are singletons. Germline CDR1 and CDR2: LGHDT and YNNKEL (reference sequence). This CDR3 comprises 13 residues. Trimming pared 3 bases from V and 5 bases from J, leaving 7 bases between.

The sample consisted of CD4+ T cells from PBMCs cultured with HCoV-OC43 spike peptides, taken after COVID-19 vaccination. Subset: HCoV-OC43 spike overlapping peptide pool stimulation. The chain combines TRBV3-1 (or the pseudogene TRBV3-2) with TRBJ2-2, with D uncertain. This clonotype was obtained from a human donor who received a COVID-19 vaccine. The CDR3 DNA reads as TGTGCCAGCAGCCATTCACAGACCGGGGAGCTGTTTTTT. It specifies CASSHSQTGELFF.